The 27 T cell receptor delta chains below come from one sample, sequenced in a study of γδ T cells in repeated Plasmodium falciparum infection (dated by TCRdb to the early 2020s). Vgamma9/Vdelta2+ and Vdelta2-negative gammadelta T cell populations were flow-sorted from peripheral blood mononuclear cells for bulk TCR repertoire analysis. The library was built by means of multiplex PCR. The sample was run on an Illumina MiSeq. TCRdb processed the public reads again with the CATT caller, after which rows with matching DNA were combined. The sample profile shows tens of thousands of delta-chain clones; over 0.9% of them were found once. The top ten constitute approximately 9.6% of the sample. Sequencing input: gamma-delta T cells from blood. Receptors originate from a pool of human donors (malaria-infected and uninfected, not separated).

A remark on this clone: This likely stems from a read error, as it lies one base from a far larger clone. The identical CDR3 is also encoded by other nucleotide sequences in the sample. The chain joins TRDV1 to TRDJ1; 7 bases are a match to TRDD3. TCRdb supplies no J gene; here it was assigned by aligning the nucleotide sequence to germline. This CDR3 has 21 amino acids. CDR1 and CDR2 from the germline V gene are TSWWSYY and QGS. CDR3 in DNA: TGTGCCCTTGGGGAAACCAAACCACCCCGGTACTGGGGATGCGCCACCGATAAACTCATCTTT. The encoded protein is CALGETKPPRYWGCATDKLIF.

Relative to its sample, this clone is medium-sized. Other DNA sequences in the sample encode the same CDR3. The V gene is TRDV1, the J gene TRDJ1; 7 nucleotides align to TRDD3. Per the germline V gene, CDR1 is TSWWSYY and CDR2 is QGS. The J segment lost 0 bases and the V segment lost 2 bases, leaving 15 bases of the junction unmatched. This CDR3 has 19 residues. The CDR3 DNA reads as TGTGCTCTTGGGGAATGGTGGGGGCTGGGGGCCCCGTACACCGATAAACTCATCTTT. Amino acid sequence: CALGEWWGLGAPYTDKLIF.

This clone was recorded many times. The protein TCRdb lists belongs to a much larger clone and differs from this DNA's translation at residue 6, which points to a read error; the protein shown is made from the DNA. The chain joins TRDV2 to TRDJ3; maybe TRDD2 (5 bases). The J gene was not available in TCRdb and was assigned here by matching the DNA to germline segments. CDR3 length equals 24 residues. V dropped 0 bases and J dropped 0 bases, with 29 bases sitting between them. The germline gives CDR1 GEAIGNYY, CDR2 EKD. The CDR3 loop reads CACDTALRSGETDRSSWDTRQMFF. The CDR3 nucleotides are TGTGCCTGTGACACCGCCCTACGGTCGGGAGAAACAGATAGAAGCTCCTGGGACACCCGACAGATGTTTTTC.

This clone was detected ten times or more. TCRdb's listed protein matches a much larger clone and diverges from this DNA's translation at residue 17, likely through a read error; the protein shown comes from the DNA. The V call is TRDV1, the J call TRDJ1; TRDD3 aligns across 12 bases. The CDR3 has 18 amino acids. The V gene's germline CDR1 is TSWWSYY and CDR2 QGS. The CDR3 here is CALGETQELLGDTLKLTF. The CDR3 bases are TGTGCTCTTGGGGAAACGCAGGAACTACTGGGGGATACCCTTAAACTCACCTTT.

Notes on this clone: The TCRdb record carries a much larger clone's protein, which differs from this DNA's translation at residue 5; a read error is the likely cause, and the protein listed here is the DNA translation. The chain employs TRDV2 and TRDJ1; 9 bases line up with TRDD3. Since TCRdb gives no J gene, matching the DNA to germline was used here to assign it. CDR3 length equals 16 residues. V lost 3 bases, J lost 2 bases, and 9 bases stayed unmatched. From germline, CDR1 is GEAIGNYY and CDR2 EKD. CDR3 sequence (DNA): TGTGCCTGTGACGCTCTGGGGGATTTTGGGACCGATAAACTCATCTTT. Protein: CACDALGDFGTDKLIF.

This clone was counted between two and nine times. TCRdb shows a much larger clone's protein in place of this DNA's translation, and the two differ at residue 11, likely through a read error; the protein shown is translated from the DNA. The gene calls are TRDV1 and TRDJ1, with D possibly TRDD3 on 5 matching bases. The J gene was missing in TCRdb and was found by matching the end of the DNA to germline. This CDR3 region has 15 residues. The germline V gene has CDR1 TSWWSYY and CDR2 QGS. The CDR3 region is CALGEAGVSTGKLIF. The CDR3 DNA follows: TGTGCTCTTGGGGAAGCGGGGGTTAGCACCGGTAAACTCATCTTT.

This clone has a count of ten or more. TCRdb pairs this DNA with a much larger clone's protein that differs at residue 9, likely a read error; the protein shown was translated from the DNA. This sequence joins TRDV2 and TRDJ1; D possibly corresponds to TRDD3 (6 bases). This CDR3 contains 16 residues. Germline values: CDR1 GEAIGNYY, CDR2 EKD. V was pared by 1 base and J by 0 bases, with 14 bases between. The CDR3: CACDTRWGAYTDKLIF. CDR3 bases: TGTGCCTGTGACACGCGGTGGGGGGCCTACACCGATAAACTCATCTTT.

This clone was recorded a few times. The TCRdb protein, from a much larger clone, departs from this DNA's translation at residue 17, likely by read error; the protein shown derives from the DNA. There is no J gene call, but TRDV2 is given as the V gene; the table's D call TRDD3 went unverified against the DNA. This CDR3 is built from 19 residues. Germline V gives CDR1 GEAIGNYY, CDR2 EKD. The CDR3 region has the DNA TGTGCCTGTGACACCGTGAGCCTACCCACTGGGGGATGGACCGATAAACCCATCTTT. It codes for CACDTVSLPTGGWTDKPIF.

This clone was found a few times. The protein TCRdb gives is from a much larger clone and does not agree with this DNA's translation at residue 5, likely a read error; the protein shown here comes from the DNA. The chain is built from TRDV2 and TRDJ2; weak D call: TRDD3 (5 bases). The germline CDR1 and CDR2 sequences are GEAIGNYY and EKD. This CDR3 region has 15 residues. V lost 3 bases to trimming and J lost 8 bases, with 18 bases between them. Here the CDR3 DNA reads TGTGCCTGTGACTCCCTTAGGGGAGACCTGGCACAACTCTTCTTT. This encodes CACDSLRGDLAQLFF.

As for this clone: TCRdb records a much larger clone's protein for this DNA, with a difference at residue 6 that likely arises from a read error; the protein given is the translation of the DNA. This chain uses TRDV1 with TRDJ1, with D maybe TRDD3 (6 bases). The CDR3 consists of 18 residues. CDR1 is TSWWSYY, CDR2 QGS, per germline. Trimming cost V 3 bases and J 2 bases, with 22 bases left between them. The CDR3: CALGEVIRGFVGTDKLIF. CDR3 coding DNA: TGTGCTCTTGGGGAGGTGATACGCGGTTTCGTGGGTACCGATAAACTCATCTTT.

In its sample, this clone was seen a few times. The TCRdb record carries a much larger clone's protein, which differs from this DNA's translation at residue 4; a read error is the likely cause, and the protein listed here is the DNA translation. This rearrangement joins TRDV2 to TRDJ1; TRDD3 matches 11 bases. The J gene, absent from TCRdb, was called here by matching the DNA to germline. The CDR3 loop spans 18 amino acids. Per germline, CDR1 GEAIGNYY and CDR2 EKD. DNA of the CDR3: TGTGCCTGTAACACCCTAACCGTACTGGGGGATAGAACCGATAAACTCATCTTT. Amino acid sequence: CACNTLTVLGDRTDKLIF.

This clone has just a few counts. TCRdb pairs this DNA with a much larger clone's protein that differs at residue 14, likely a read error; the protein shown was translated from the DNA. This sequence joins TRDV2 and TRDJ1; 10 bases fit TRDD3. Germline V gives CDR1 GEAIGNYY, CDR2 EKD. CDR3 length: 16 amino acids. CDR3 sequence reads: CACDKLGDGYTDKPIF. Written as DNA, the CDR3 is TGTGCCTGTGACAAACTGGGGGATGGTTACACCGATAAACCCATCTTT.

This clone was counted between two and nine times. TCRdb's protein for this DNA is that of a much larger clone and differs from the translation at residue 3, likely a read error; the protein shown is the DNA translation. This chain links TRDV1 with TRDJ1; D is possibly TRDD2 (5 bases). The CDR3 runs 21 residues. Germline CDR1 reads TSWWSYY; CDR2 reads QGS. CDR3 residues: CAFGPRRSRVDPTSYTDKLIF. The CDR3 DNA reads TGTGCTTTTGGTCCTAGGAGGTCCCGGGTCGACCCGACCTCGTACACCGATAAACTCATCTTT.

This clone was counted only a few times. Given a far larger clone just one base away, this is likely a sequencing read error. The same CDR3 is also encoded by other DNA sequences in this sample. V gene TRDV2 combines with J gene TRDJ1; 9 bases line up with TRDD3. Assignment of the J gene here rests on matching the DNA to germline, because TCRdb gives none. Germline V gives CDR1 GEAIGNYY, CDR2 EKD. The CDR3 runs 18 residues. The V and J ends lost 2 bases and 0 bases, in that order; junction bases with no gene match: 12. CDR3 sequence (DNA): TGTGCCTGTGACAGAGTACTGGGGGACCCTACTTACACCGATAAACTCATCTTT. Its protein product is CACDRVLGDPTYTDKLIF.

Concerning this clone: TCRdb assigns this DNA the protein of a much larger clone, which departs from its translation at residue 13; this likely reflects a read error, and the protein shown comes from translating the DNA. The J gene is TRDJ1, the V gene TRDV1, with D unresolved. TCRdb gives no J gene; it was assigned here by matching the DNA to germline. The V end lost 2 bases, the J end lost 3 bases, and 22 bases lay between the germline ends. Germline CDR1 TSWWSYY, CDR2 QGS. The CDR3 length is 18 residues. This CDR3 is CALGEIAQVVPHADKLIF. The CDR3 DNA follows: TGTGCTCTTGGGGAAATTGCTCAAGTCGTCCCCCACGCCGATAAACTCATCTTT.

This clone was picked up a small number of times. A far larger clone is just one base off, so this is likely a read error. The sample carries other DNA sequences with the same CDR3. The chain employs TRDV2 and TRDJ1; D possibly corresponds to TRDD3 (6 bases). Because TCRdb records no J gene, it was assigned here through a match of the DNA to germline. The length of the CDR3 is 14 residues. In germline, CDR1 is GEAIGNYY, CDR2 EKD. This CDR3 is CACDILGVTDKLIF. For the CDR3, the DNA is TGTGCCTGTGACATTTTGGGGGTCACCGACAAACTCATCTTT.

This clone has only a few counts. This DNA translates differently at residue 7 from the TCRdb protein, which is that of a much larger clone; a read error is likely, and the protein shown is the DNA's own translation. This sequence joins TRDV2 and TRDJ1, with D perhaps TRDD3 (5 bases). Trimming cost V 0 bases and J 0 bases, with 31 bases left between them. Germline CDR1 is GEAIGNYY and CDR2 is EKD. The CDR3 contains 22 residues. The CDR3 protein is CACDTVMSPWGHINKYTDKLIF. The CDR3 DNA reads TGTGCCTGTGACACCGTGATGTCTCCTTGGGGACACATTAACAAGTACACCGATAAACTCATCTTT.

There are a few counts of this clone. TCRdb attributes to this sequence the protein of a much larger clone, which differs from the DNA translation at residue 6; a read error is likely, and the protein displayed is translated from the DNA. Other DNA sequences in this sample translate to the same CDR3. The gene calls are TRDV1 and TRDJ1; the match to TRDD3 covers 13 bases. CDR1 TSWWSYY and CDR2 QGS come from the germline V gene. V lost 2 bases, J lost 0 bases, and 27 bases stayed unmatched. The CDR3 has 25 amino acids. CDR3 loop: CALGESPFTRTGGYARRLYTDKLIF. The CDR3 DNA sequence: TGTGCTCTTGGGGAATCACCTTTCACAAGGACTGGGGGATACGCGCGCCGACTGTACACCGATAAACTCATCTTT.

In its sample, this clone was seen a few times. The TCRdb protein, from a much larger clone, departs from this DNA's translation at residue 8, likely by read error; the protein shown derives from the DNA. This chain connects TRDV1 to TRDJ1, with 10 positions matching TRDD3. No J gene was available from TCRdb, and it was assigned here by a germline match of the DNA. Trimming at V came to 3 bases and at J to 2 bases, leaving 33 bases not matched to a gene. The CDR3 sequence is 25 residues long. From germline, CDR1 is TSWWSYY and CDR2 QGS. The chain's CDR3 is CALGDSPATEPQPRTGGLPTDKLIF. The CDR3 region has the DNA TGTGCTCTTGGGGACTCTCCTGCAACGGAACCCCAACCCCGTACTGGGGGATTACCAACCGATAAACTCATCTTT.

A few counts support this clone. TCRdb's protein, taken from a much larger clone, differs from this DNA's translation at residue 5, likely owing to a read error; the protein displayed comes from the DNA. The chain recombines TRDV2 with TRDJ1; D perhaps matches TRDD3 (6 bases). TCRdb is silent on the J gene; assignment here came from matching the DNA to germline. The CDR3 runs to 16 residues. V lost 3 bases to trimming and J lost 2 bases, with 18 bases between them. From germline, CDR1 is GEAIGNYY and CDR2 EKD. CDR3 sequence: CACDAATSTGTDKLIF. The CDR3, as DNA: TGTGCCTGTGACGCCGCCACCTCTACTGGGACCGATAAACTCATCTTT.

This clone has only a few counts. Since a far larger clone is one base different, this is likely a read error. This CDR3 is also generated by other DNA sequences in the sample. This chain links TRDV1 with TRDJ1; maybe TRDD3 (6 bases). Since TCRdb gives no J gene, matching the DNA to germline was used here to assign it. The CDR3 has 19 residues. Germline V lookup: CDR1 TSWWSYY, CDR2 QGS. The CDR3 bases are TGCGCTCTTGGGGAATGGGGTTTACTTTCGGATACTTCAACTAACAAACTCATCTTT. Translation gives CALGEWGLLSDTSTNKLIF.

As for this clone: With only one base between it and a far larger clone, this is likely a read error. The sample contains more than one DNA sequence encoding this CDR3. The chain is built from TRDV1 and TRDJ1, with D possibly TRDD2 on 6 matching bases. V was pared by 0 bases and J by 0 bases, with 44 bases between. CDR3 length: 27 amino acids. Per the germline V gene, CDR1 is TSWWSYY and CDR2 is QGS. Here the CDR3 reads CALGELVFCLLGPPTGGPTLYTDKLIF. CDR3 in DNA: TGTGCTCTTGGGGAACTAGTATTTTGTCTCCTAGGCCCCCCAACTGGAGGTCCTACTTTGTACACCGATAAACTCATCTTT.

Only a few counts were recorded for this clone. TCRdb shows a much larger clone's protein in place of this DNA's translation, and the two differ at residue 4, likely through a read error; the protein shown is translated from the DNA. This chain uses TRDV2 with TRDJ2; 9 bases are a match to TRDD3. Germline matching of the DNA provided the J gene here, since TCRdb leaves it blank. V trimming: 5 bases; J trimming: 0 bases; junction bases outside the gene matches: 18. The CDR3 spans 20 residues. Per germline, CDR1 GEAIGNYY and CDR2 EKD. CDR3 bases: TGTGCCTGTGGCACTGCCTACTGGGGGACGGCCACCTCTTTGACAGCACAACTCTTCTTT. Encoded protein: CACGTAYWGTATSLTAQLFF.

About this clone: The TCRdb protein comes from a much larger clone and disagrees with this DNA's translation at residue 3, likely due to a read error; the protein given here is derived from the DNA. This chain links TRDV2 with TRDJ1; 13 bases fit TRDD3. The J gene, absent from TCRdb, was called here by matching the DNA to germline. This CDR3 has 18 residues. CDR1 GEAIGNYY and CDR2 EKD come from the germline V gene. CDR3 sequence (DNA): TGTGCCTATGACACTTTACTGGGGGATACGCGACGTGGCGATAAACTCATCTTT. Protein product: CAYDTLLGDTRRGDKLIF.

This clone was observed a handful of times. Translating this DNA gives a protein that differs at residue 17 from the TCRdb one, which belongs to a much larger clone; a read error is likely, and the protein shown is this translation. This rearrangement joins TRDV1 to TRDJ1; TRDD3 agrees at 11 bases. The CDR3 contains 22 residues. Germline trimming cut 3 bases from V and 3 bases from J; bases unmatched to any gene: 24. CDR1 is TSWWSYY and CDR2 is QGS in the germline V gene. CDR3 sequence (DNA): TGTGCTCTTGGGGATTCTTCCTTCCTCGGAAGAGTGTGGGGGATACGCGCCGATAAACTCATCTTT. This gives the protein CALGDSSFLGRVWGIRADKLIF.

For this clone: The protein in TCRdb stems from a much larger clone and differs at residue 12 from this DNA's translation, likely a read error; here the protein is translated from the DNA. The chain couples TRDV2 to TRDJ1; D possibly corresponds to TRDD2 (5 bases). The J gene is absent in TCRdb and was assigned here via DNA matching to germline. The CDR3 is 15 residues long. The germline V gene encodes CDR1 GEAIGNYY and CDR2 EKD. CDR3 protein: CACDPLLPYTDRLIF. CDR3 nucleotide sequence: TGTGCCTGTGACCCCCTTCTACCGTACACCGATAGACTCATCTTT.

For this clone: This likely traces to a read error, being one base from a far larger clone. At the DNA level, this CDR3 is encoded by other sequences in the same sample as well. CDR3 in amino acids: CACDRLTGGATKGSNLTAQLFF. The CDR3 coding sequence is TGTGCCTGTGACCGTCTTACTGGGGGAGCCACTAAGGGGTCAAATCTGACAGCACAACTCTTCTTT. The chain joins TRDV2 to TRDJ2, with 9 bases aligning to TRDD3. The J gene, left out of TCRdb, was set here by checking the DNA against germline. This CDR3 spans 22 amino acids. With 3 bases clipped from V and 3 bases from J, the junction kept 25 bases outside the gene matches. Per the germline V gene, CDR1 is GEAIGNYY and CDR2 is EKD.